This T cell receptor beta chain was retrieved from a study of T cells in Graves' hyperthyroidism and ophthalmopathy. On the study more broadly: Prior to any treatment, at the point of initial diagnosis, peripheral blood was collected.

The CDR3 has 16 residues. V gave up 4 bases and J gave up 0 bases; unmatched junction bases: 7. In germline, CDR1 is MDHEN, CDR2 SYDVKM. Using RNA transcripts as the source, TCR beta CDR3 regions were amplified. First-round RT-PCR of the TCR CDR3 relied on the HTBI primer set. From the multiplex PCR reads, TCRdb called clonotypes with MiXCR, one entry per CDR3 protein. Among 340,000 or so distinct CDR3 sequences listed, approximately 15% were seen once. This clonotype was seen ten or more times. The chain links TRBV28 to TRBJ2-3, with 7 nucleotides matching TRBD2. What was sequenced was blood. The origin of this receptor is a man aged 25-45 years with Graves' hyperthyroidism. The CDR3 here is CASSYFGGSSTDTQYF. In DNA form, the CDR3 reads TGTGCCAGCAGTTATTTCGGGGGGTCTAGCACAGATACGCAGTATTTT.